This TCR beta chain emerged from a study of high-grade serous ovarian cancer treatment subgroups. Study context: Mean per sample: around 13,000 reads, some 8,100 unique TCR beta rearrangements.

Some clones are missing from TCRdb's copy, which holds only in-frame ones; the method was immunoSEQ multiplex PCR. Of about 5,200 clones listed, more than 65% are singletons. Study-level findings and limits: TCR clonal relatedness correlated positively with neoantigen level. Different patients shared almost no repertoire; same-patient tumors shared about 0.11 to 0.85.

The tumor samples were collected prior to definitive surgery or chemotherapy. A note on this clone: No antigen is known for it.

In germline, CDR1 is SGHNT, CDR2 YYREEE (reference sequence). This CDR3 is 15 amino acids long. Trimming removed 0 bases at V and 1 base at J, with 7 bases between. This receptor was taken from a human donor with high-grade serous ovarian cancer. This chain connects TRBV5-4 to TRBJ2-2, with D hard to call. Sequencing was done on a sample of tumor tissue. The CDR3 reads CASSLEVLNTGELFF. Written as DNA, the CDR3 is TGTGCCAGCAGCTTGGAGGTTCTGAACACCGGGGAGCTGTTTTTT.